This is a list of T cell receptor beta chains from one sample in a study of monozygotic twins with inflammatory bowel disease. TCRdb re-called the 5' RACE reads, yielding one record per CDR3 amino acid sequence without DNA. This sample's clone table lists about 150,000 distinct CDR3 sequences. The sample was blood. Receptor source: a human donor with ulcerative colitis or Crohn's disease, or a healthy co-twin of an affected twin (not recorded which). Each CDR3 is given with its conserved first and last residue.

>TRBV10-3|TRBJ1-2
CAISEGTDGYTF
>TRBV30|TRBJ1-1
CAWSLFQGAMNTEAFF
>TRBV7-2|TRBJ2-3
CASSLGGTSTDTQYF
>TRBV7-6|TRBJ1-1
CASSLGNEAFF
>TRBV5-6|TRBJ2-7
CASSFFFPGQSYEQYF
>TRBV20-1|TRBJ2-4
CSARERLAGLAKNIQYF
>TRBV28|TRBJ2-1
CASTTLAGVGNEQFF
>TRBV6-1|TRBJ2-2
CASSEMGTGNTGELFF
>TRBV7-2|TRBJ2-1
CASRGIRVNEQFF
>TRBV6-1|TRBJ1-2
CASRSPGGTKGVSYGYTF
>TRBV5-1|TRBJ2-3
CASSGYSAPPADTQYF
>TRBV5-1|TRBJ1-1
CASGRGDTEAFF
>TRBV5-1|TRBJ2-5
CASSLAGGETQYF
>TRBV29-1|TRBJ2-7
CSATKSGAYEQYF
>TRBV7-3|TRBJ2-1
CASSPGRAGEQFF
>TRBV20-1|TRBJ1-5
CSASLGGLGQPQHF
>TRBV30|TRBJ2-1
CAWIRDSFGNEQFF
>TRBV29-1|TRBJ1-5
CSVESEGASIGQPQHF
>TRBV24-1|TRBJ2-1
CATSDPSMSVNEQFF
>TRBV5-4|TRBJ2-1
CASSLDGVLYNEQFF
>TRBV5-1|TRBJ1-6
CASSGTGVSNSPLHF
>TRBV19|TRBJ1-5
CASRTGSQPQHF
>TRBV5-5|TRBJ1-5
CASSLTDPTGYQPQHF
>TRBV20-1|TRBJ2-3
CSASDPGGMPDTQYF
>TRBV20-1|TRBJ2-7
CSARQVTYEQYF
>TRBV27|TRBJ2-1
CASTAGLAGINEQFF
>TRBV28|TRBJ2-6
CASSPVSGANVLTF
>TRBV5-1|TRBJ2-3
CASSSPLGQLTQYF
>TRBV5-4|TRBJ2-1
CASSHTGGLYNEQFF
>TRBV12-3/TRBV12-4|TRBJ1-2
CASSLQGNYGYTF
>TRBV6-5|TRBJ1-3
CASSYSEVTTHSGNTIYF
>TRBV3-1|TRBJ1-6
CASSSTPESPLHF
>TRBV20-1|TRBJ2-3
CSASEQEDTDTQYF
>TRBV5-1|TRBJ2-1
CASTPPLAGSYNEQFF
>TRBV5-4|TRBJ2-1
CASSLDRGIYNEQFF
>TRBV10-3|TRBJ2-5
CAISESRGFQETQYF
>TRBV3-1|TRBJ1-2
CASSPGFGFNGYTF
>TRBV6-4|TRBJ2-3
CASSMRAGDADTQYF
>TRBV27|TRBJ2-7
CASSLSGQGGHWAYEQYF
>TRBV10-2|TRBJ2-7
CASSDPPHNHEQYF
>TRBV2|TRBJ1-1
CASTDRANPNTEAFF
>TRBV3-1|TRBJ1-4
CASSQGLLGTATNEKLFF
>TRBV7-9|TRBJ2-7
CASSLVAGLGEQYF
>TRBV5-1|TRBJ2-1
CASSLIGAGGIYNEQFF
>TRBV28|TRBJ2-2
CASSFLNGELFF
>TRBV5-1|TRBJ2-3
CASSFLASQGDTQYF
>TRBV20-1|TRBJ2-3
CSARAGTGASTDTQYF
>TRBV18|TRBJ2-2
CASSLGRVPGELFF
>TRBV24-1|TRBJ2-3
CATSDFKLGGTDTQYF
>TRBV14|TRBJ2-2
CASSQDFQGGELFF
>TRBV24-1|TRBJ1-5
CATSAPGYSNQPQHF
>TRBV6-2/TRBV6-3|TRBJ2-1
CASSYPQGIYNEQFF
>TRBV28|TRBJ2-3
CASSSLWGTDTQYF
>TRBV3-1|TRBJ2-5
CASSQDAGLARKTQYF
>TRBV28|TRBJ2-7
CASSFLAGSSEQYF
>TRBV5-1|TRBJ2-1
CASLYTGGPGDEQFF
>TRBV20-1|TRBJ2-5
CSARRDRGETQYF
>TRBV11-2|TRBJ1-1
CASSLTGFLGEAFF
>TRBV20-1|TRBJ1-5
CSATARSYRSNQPQHF
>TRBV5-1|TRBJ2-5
CASSPGASQETQYF